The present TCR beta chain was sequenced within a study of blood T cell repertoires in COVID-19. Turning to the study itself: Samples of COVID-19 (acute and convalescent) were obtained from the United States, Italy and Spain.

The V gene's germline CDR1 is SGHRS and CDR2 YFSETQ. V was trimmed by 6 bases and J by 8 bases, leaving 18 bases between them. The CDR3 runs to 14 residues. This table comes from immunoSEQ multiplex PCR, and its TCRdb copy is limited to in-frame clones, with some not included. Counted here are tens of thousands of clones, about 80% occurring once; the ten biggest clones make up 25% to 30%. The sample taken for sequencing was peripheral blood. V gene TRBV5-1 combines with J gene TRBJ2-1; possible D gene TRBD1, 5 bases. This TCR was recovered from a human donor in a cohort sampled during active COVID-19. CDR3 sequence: CASTQGPSSDEQFF. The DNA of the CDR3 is TGCGCCAGCACCCAGGGTCCCTCCTCGGATGAGCAGTTCTTC.